The TCR beta chain under discussion was sequenced for a study of blood T cell repertoires in COVID-19. In the study overall: Whether acute or convalescent, the COVID-19 samples came from the United States, Italy and Spain. Nucleic acid was either cDNA or gDNA, and it came from T cells, B-cell-depleted T cells, or PBMCs.

This CDR3 region has 13 residues. Germline V lookup: CDR1 SGDLS, CDR2 YYNGEE. Trimming left V 4 bases short and J 8 bases short, with 10 bases between. Sequenced by immunoSEQ multiplex PCR; TCRdb stores in-frame clones only, minus some. The repertoire holds 250,000 or so clones, with about 88% as singletons. The sequence was collected from a man aged 25 to 40 with active or convalescent COVID-19. V and J are TRBV9 and TRBJ1-6; no clear D. Sequencing was performed on peripheral blood. Written as DNA, the CDR3 is TGTGCCAGCAGCCCGACATTTGATTCACCCCTCCACTTT. Translated, it gives CASSPTFDSPLHF.